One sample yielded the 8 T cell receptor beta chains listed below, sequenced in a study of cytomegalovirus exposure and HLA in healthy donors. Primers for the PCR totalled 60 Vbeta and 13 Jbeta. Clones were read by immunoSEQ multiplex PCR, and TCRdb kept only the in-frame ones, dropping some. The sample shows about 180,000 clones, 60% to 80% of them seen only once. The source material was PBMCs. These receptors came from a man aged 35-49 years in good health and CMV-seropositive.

CDR3 nucleotides: TGTGCCAGTAGTACGGGGACAGGGGGTATAGCGGGAGTGGATGAGCAGTTCTTC. Encoded protein: CASSTGTGGIAGVDEQFF. This chain links TRBV19 with TRBJ2-1; 11 bases match TRBD1. From germline, CDR1 is LNHDA and CDR2 SQIVND (reference sequence). The junction had 16 bases not matched to a gene; V was cut back by 4 bases and J by 8 bases. The CDR3 length is 18 residues.

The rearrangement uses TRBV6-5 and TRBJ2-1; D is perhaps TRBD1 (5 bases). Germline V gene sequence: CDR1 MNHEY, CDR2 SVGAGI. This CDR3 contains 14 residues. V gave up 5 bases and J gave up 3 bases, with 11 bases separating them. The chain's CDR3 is CASSPGFYYNEQFF. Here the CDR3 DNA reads TGTGCCAGCAGTCCAGGGTTCTACTACAATGAGCAGTTCTTC.

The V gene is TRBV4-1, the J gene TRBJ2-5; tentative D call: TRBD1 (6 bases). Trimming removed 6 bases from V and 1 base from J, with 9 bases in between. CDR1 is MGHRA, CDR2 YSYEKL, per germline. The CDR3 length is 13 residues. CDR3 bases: TGCGCCAGCAGGGCAGGGGCCCAAGAGACCCAGTACTTC. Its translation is CASRAGAQETQYF.

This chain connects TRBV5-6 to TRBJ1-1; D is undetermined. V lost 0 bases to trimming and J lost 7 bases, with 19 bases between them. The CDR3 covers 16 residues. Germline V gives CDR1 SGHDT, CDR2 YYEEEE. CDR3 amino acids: CASSLVGFGIGGEAFF. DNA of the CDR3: TGTGCCAGCAGCTTGGTTGGTTTCGGGATTGGTGGTGAAGCTTTCTTT.

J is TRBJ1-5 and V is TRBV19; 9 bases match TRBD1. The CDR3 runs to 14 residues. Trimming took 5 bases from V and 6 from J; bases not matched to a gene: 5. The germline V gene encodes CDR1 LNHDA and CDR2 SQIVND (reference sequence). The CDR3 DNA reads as TGTGCCAGTAGTGGGGGACAGGGTAGTCAGCCCCAGCATTTT. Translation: CASSGGQGSQPQHF.

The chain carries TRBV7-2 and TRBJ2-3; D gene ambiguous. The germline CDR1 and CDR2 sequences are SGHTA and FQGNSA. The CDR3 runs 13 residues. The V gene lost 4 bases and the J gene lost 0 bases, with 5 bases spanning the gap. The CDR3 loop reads CASSYSSTDTQYF. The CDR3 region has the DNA TGTGCCAGCAGCTATTCTAGCACAGATACGCAGTATTTT.

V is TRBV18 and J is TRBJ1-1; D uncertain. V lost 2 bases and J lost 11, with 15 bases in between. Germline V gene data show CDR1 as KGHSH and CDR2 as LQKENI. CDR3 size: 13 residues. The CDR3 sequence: CASSPVGGREAFF. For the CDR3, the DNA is TGTGCCAGCTCACCAGTAGGCGGAAGGGAGGCTTTCTTT.

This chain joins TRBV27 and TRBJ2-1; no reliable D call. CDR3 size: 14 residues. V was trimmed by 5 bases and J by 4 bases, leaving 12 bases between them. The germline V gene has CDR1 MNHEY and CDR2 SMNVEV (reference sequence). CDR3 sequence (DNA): TGTGCCAGCAGTCGCCTTGGGCTATACAATGAGCAGTTCTTC. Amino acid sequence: CASSRLGLYNEQFF.